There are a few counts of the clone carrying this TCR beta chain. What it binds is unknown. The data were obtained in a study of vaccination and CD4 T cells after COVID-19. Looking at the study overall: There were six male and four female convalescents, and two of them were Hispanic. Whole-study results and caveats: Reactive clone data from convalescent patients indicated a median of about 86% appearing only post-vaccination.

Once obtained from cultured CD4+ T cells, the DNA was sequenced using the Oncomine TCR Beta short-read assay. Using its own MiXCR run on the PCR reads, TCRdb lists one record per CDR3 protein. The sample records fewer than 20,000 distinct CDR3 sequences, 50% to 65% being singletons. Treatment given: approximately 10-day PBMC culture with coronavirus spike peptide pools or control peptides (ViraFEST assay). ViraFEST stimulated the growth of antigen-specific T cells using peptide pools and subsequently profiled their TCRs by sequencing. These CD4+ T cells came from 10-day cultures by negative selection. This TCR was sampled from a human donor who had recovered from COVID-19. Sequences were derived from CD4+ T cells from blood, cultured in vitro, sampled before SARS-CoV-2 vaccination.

The CDR3 DNA sequence: TGTGCCAGCAGGCTGACAGTTCTTCAAATCCCCGGGACTGAAGCTTTCTTT. Amino acid sequence: CASRLTVLQIPGTEAFF. The chain joins TRBV6-1 to TRBJ1-1; possibly TRBD1 for D (5 bases). CDR3 length: 17 residues. Between the trimmed V and J ends, which lost 6 bases and 5 bases, there was a span of 25 bases. From germline, CDR1 is MNHNS and CDR2 SASEGT.